Following are 29 T cell receptor beta chains from one sample sequenced in a study of blood T cells in healthy people across ages. The authors ran a second PCR of about 7 to 12 cycles using a sample-barcoded 5' primer and a J-beta primer mix. Via MiXCR, TCRdb re-called the 5' RACE reads, giving one row per CDR3 protein. The sample carries some 710,000 distinct CDR3 sequences, approximately 22% recorded once. The specimen was blood. These receptors were obtained from a man aged 70 or older in good health.

In this sample, this clonotype turned up a few times. This chain links TRBV12-3 or TRBV12-4 with TRBJ1-2; D remains ambiguous. This CDR3 is 15 amino acids long. The V end was cut by 1 base, the J end by 0 bases, with 9 bases between. This CDR3 is CASSLVRGSNYGYTF. CDR3 nucleotides: TGTGCCAGCAGTTTAGTCCGGGGTTCTAACTATGGCTACACCTTC.

This clonotype was counted many times. The chain employs TRBV3-1 and TRBJ2-1; 10 nucleotides line up with TRBD2. This CDR3 comprises 14 residues. Trimming took 4 bases from V and 5 from J; bases not matched to a gene: 2. The V gene's germline CDR1 is LGHDT and CDR2 YNNKEL (reference sequence). The CDR3 sequence: CASSRTSGHNEQFF. Here the CDR3 DNA reads TGTGCCAGCAGCCGGACTAGCGGACACAATGAGCAGTTCTTC.

The CDR3 region has the DNA TGTGCCAGCTCACCACCGATCGGGACAAGAAATGAAAAACTGTTTTTT. Its protein product is CASSPPIGTRNEKLFF. This sequence joins TRBV18 and TRBJ1-4; D perhaps matches TRBD1 (6 bases). This CDR3 is built from 16 residues. The germline CDR1 and CDR2 sequences are KGHSH and LQKENI. V lost 0 bases and J lost 5, with 13 bases in between.

In this sample, this clonotype turned up a few times. The chain uses TRBV5-1 and TRBJ1-4; 8 bases are a match to TRBD1. The CDR3 is 17 amino acids. Germline V gives CDR1 SGHRS, CDR2 YFSETQ. J lost 0 bases, V lost 0 bases, and 4 bases had no gene match. The CDR3 DNA reads as TGCGCCAGCAGCTTGGAAGGACAGGGAACAACTAATGAAAAACTGTTTTTT. It specifies CASSLEGQGTTNEKLFF.

This clonotype was picked up a small number of times. The chain employs TRBV20-1 and TRBJ1-1, with a tentative D call TRBD1 (5 bases). The germline V and J ends were trimmed by 0 bases and 0 bases, with 14 bases remaining between them. CDR1 and CDR2 from the germline V gene are DFQATT and SNEGSKA (reference sequence). The CDR3 totals 16 residues. The CDR3 is CSARDRGGSLNTEAFF. CDR3 in DNA: TGCAGTGCTAGAGATCGGGGGGGTTCGTTGAACACTGAAGCTTTCTTT.

The chain employs TRBV11-2 and TRBJ1-2; D is perhaps TRBD1 (5 bases). This CDR3 has 15 amino acids. Germline CDR1 SGHAT, CDR2 FQNNGV. Trimming removed 6 bases at V and 8 bases at J, with 22 bases between. The CDR3 sequence: CASRPGISETWGYTF. The CDR3 DNA reads as TGTGCCAGCAGGCCAGGGATATCAGAAACGTGGGGCTACACCTTC. The full variable domain, completed using reference TRBV11-2 and TRBJ1-2, is EAGVAQSPRYKIIEKRQSVAFWCNPISGHATLYWYQQILGQGPKLLIQFQNNGVVDDSQLPKDRFSAERLKGVDSTLKIQPAKLEDSAVYLCASRPGISETWGYTFGSGTRLTVV.

This clonotype has ten or more counts. The V gene is TRBV7-9, the J gene TRBJ2-1; D remains ambiguous. Trimming stripped 1 base from V and 4 bases from J, with 5 bases between. Germline CDR1 and CDR2: SEHNR and FQNEAQ (reference sequence). The CDR3 is 13 residues long. The CDR3 region is CASSLERYNEQFF. Here the CDR3 DNA reads TGTGCCAGCAGCTTAGAACGGTACAATGAGCAGTTCTTC.

In this sample, this clonotype turned up a few times. V and J are TRBV9 and TRBJ2-1, with 7 positions matching TRBD2. This CDR3 region has 15 residues. Per the germline V gene, CDR1 is SGDLS and CDR2 is YYNGEE. V lost 2 bases, J lost 5 bases, and 7 bases stayed unmatched. CDR3 nucleotides: TGTGCCAGCAGCGTGGCTAGCGGAAGCCACAATGAGCAGTTCTTC. This translates into CASSVASGSHNEQFF.

This chain joins TRBV6-5 and TRBJ1-2; D is unresolved. This CDR3 region has 13 residues. The V gene's germline CDR1 is MNHEY and CDR2 SVGAGI. V dropped 4 bases and J dropped 4 bases, with 10 bases sitting between them. CDR3 sequence reads: CASSFDTGYGYTF. CDR3 nucleotides: TGTGCCAGCAGTTTCGACACCGGCTATGGCTACACCTTC.

There are many counts of this clonotype. V usage is TRBV7-2 and J usage is TRBJ2-7; TRBD2 is a possible D gene (6 bases). Germline values: CDR1 SGHTA, CDR2 FQGNSA. The CDR3 is made up of 14 amino acids. Trimming took off 1 base at V and 2 bases at J, with 9 bases between the two ends. As DNA, the CDR3 is TGTGCCAGCAGCTTAGACGCGGGACCCTACGAGCAGTACGTC. This encodes CASSLDAGPYEQYV.

The chain combines TRBV28 with TRBJ2-1; 11 bases agree with TRBD2. Per germline, CDR1 MDHEN and CDR2 SYDVKM. The CDR3 length is 20 residues. V gave up 6 bases and J gave up 0 bases; unmatched junction bases: 16. DNA of the CDR3: TGTGCCAGCAGAACGGACAGGAGGGGACTAGCGGTCAGCTCCTACAATGAGCAGTTCTTC. It codes for CASRTDRRGLAVSSYNEQFF.

As for this clonotype: A much larger clone differs from this one at a single base, so this may be a read error. The V and J genes are TRBV5-1 and TRBJ1-1, with D hard to call. V was trimmed by 4 bases and J by 2 bases, leaving 12 bases between them. Germline V gene data show CDR1 as SGHRS and CDR2 as YFSETQ. The CDR3 consists of 14 residues. Here the CDR3 reads CASSPGTINTEAFF. The CDR3 nucleotides are TGCGCCAGCAGCCCGGGCACGATTAACACTGAAGCTTTCTTT.

This clonotype was seen more than once but under ten times. The gene calls are TRBV6-2 or TRBV6-3 and TRBJ1-2; D ambiguous. Germline lookup yields CDR1 MNHEY and CDR2 SVGEGT. Trimming shortened V by 6 bases and J by 4 bases, and 9 bases separated the two germline ends. This CDR3 region has 12 residues. CDR3 sequence reads: CASSTEAYGYTF. CDR3 bases: TGTGCCAGCAGCACAGAGGCCTATGGCTACACCTTC.

A few counts support this clonotype. The chain employs TRBV7-9 and TRBJ2-3; 9 bases map to TRBD2. The CDR3 runs 12 residues. V lost 6 bases, J lost 8 bases, and 3 bases stayed unmatched. Germline CDR1 and CDR2: SEHNR and FQNEAQ (reference sequence). The CDR3 protein is CASSLSGSTQYF. In DNA form, the CDR3 reads TGTGCCAGCAGTCTTAGCGGGAGTACGCAGTATTTT.

Concerning this clonotype itself: One end of the junction does not line up with germline, which may come from a read error. V is TRBV28 and J is TRBJ2-3; D is possibly TRBD1 or TRBD2 (6 bases each). There are 14 residues in the CDR3. CDR1 is MDHEN and CDR2 is SYDVKM in the germline V gene. The CDR3 DNA reads as TGTGCCAGCAGTTTAAGGGGGGTTGGGGATACACAGTATTTT. Protein sequence: CASSLRGVGDTQYF.

The V and J genes are TRBV6-1 and TRBJ1-5; a weak D match, TRBD1 (5 bases). The germline V gene has CDR1 MNHNS and CDR2 SASEGT. Trimming stripped 11 bases from V and 7 bases from J, with 18 bases between. The CDR3 is made up of 13 amino acids. CDR3 nucleotide sequence: TGTGCCTCCTCCGGGGCCGTAGTCCAGCCCCAGCATTTT. As protein: CASSGAVVQPQHF.

This clonotype was counted only a few times. The chain is built from TRBV10-3 and TRBJ1-1; maybe TRBD1 (6 bases). V shed 3 bases and J shed 3 bases, with 11 bases lying between them. Germline CDR1 ENHRY, CDR2 SYGVKD. This CDR3 is built from 14 residues. CDR3 DNA: TGTGCCATCAGTGACAGGGGAGTTGACACTGAAGCTTTCTTT. Amino acid sequence: CAISDRGVDTEAFF.

This sequence joins TRBV4-2 and TRBJ2-3; 10 bases agree with TRBD2. This CDR3 has 16 residues. The J segment lost 5 bases and the V segment lost 1 base, leaving 6 bases of the junction unmatched. CDR1 and CDR2 (germline): LGHNA, YNFKEQ. The CDR3 is CASSQAQRGGKDTQYF. The CDR3, as DNA: TGTGCCAGCAGCCAAGCCCAGCGGGGGGGCAAAGATACGCAGTATTTT.

This clonotype has ten or more counts. The chain combines TRBV12-3 or TRBV12-4 with TRBJ2-5; TRBD1 aligns across 8 bases. The CDR3 length is 13 residues. The V segment lost 5 bases and the J segment 9 bases; nucleotides outside the gene matches: 8. The CDR3 nucleotides read TGTGCCAGCAGTGGGACAGGTACCCCTTCCCAGTACTTC. This codes for CASSGTGTPSQYF.

The V gene is TRBV7-6, the J gene TRBJ1-4; D is ambiguous. Germline lookup yields CDR1 SGHVS and CDR2 FNYEAQ. V lost 1 base, J lost 3 bases, and 9 bases lay in between. The CDR3 is 15 amino acids. The CDR3 protein is CASSLDVGPNEKLFF. The CDR3 DNA reads TGTGCCAGCAGCTTAGATGTGGGTCCTAATGAAAAACTGTTTTTT.

The chain combines TRBV4-1 with TRBJ2-6; D gene ambiguous. Per germline, CDR1 MGHRA and CDR2 YSYEKL. Trimming removed 0 bases at V and 0 bases at J, with 9 bases between. The CDR3 is 17 residues long. CDR3 sequence: CASSQDPHRSGANVLTF. CDR3 DNA sequence: TGCGCCAGCAGCCAAGATCCTCACCGCTCTGGGGCCAACGTCCTGACTTTC.

This clonotype was found a few times. V and J are TRBV7-2 and TRBJ2-5, with 12 bases fitting TRBD2. Near its end, the DNA agrees better with TRBJ2-1, so the J call may be wrong. From germline, CDR1 is SGHTA and CDR2 FQGNSA. This CDR3 has 17 residues. The CDR3 loop reads CASSLVSGLAGPLEQFF. The DNA of the CDR3 is TGTGCCAGCAGCTTAGTGTCAGGACTAGCGGGGCCTCTGGAGCAGTTCTTC.

On this clonotype: A junction end diverges from the germline sequence, so it may reflect a read error. The rearrangement joins TRBV7-2 to TRBJ2-1, with D unclear. The CDR3 contains 15 residues. Germline V CDR1 and CDR2: SGHTA, FQGNSA. CDR3 coding DNA: TGTGCCAGCAGCAACAGACGGATGTACCAAGAGACCCAGCACTTC. It translates to CASSNRRMYQETQHF.

This clonotype was detected many times. The chain is built from TRBV5-1 and TRBJ2-1; 13 bases align to TRBD2. This CDR3 contains 16 residues. The germline V gene has CDR1 SGHRS and CDR2 YFSETQ. V lost 4 bases to trimming and J lost 7 bases; unmatched junction nucleotides: 8. CDR3 sequence reads: CASSVVLAGGPNEQFF. The CDR3 DNA is TGCGCCAGCAGCGTAGTACTAGCGGGGGGGCCGAATGAGCAGTTCTTC.

This clonotype was counted between two and nine times. For the CDR3, the DNA is TGTGCCAGCATGACAGCCAGCGATACGCAGTATTTT. It yields the protein CASMTASDTQYF. The rearrangement uses TRBV28 and TRBJ2-3, with a weak D call TRBD1 (5 bases). The germline CDR1 and CDR2 sequences are MDHEN and SYDVKM. The CDR3 has 12 residues. V was cut by 7 bases and J by 6 bases, with 11 bases left in between.

This clonotype was counted ten times or more. This chain connects TRBV20-1 to TRBJ2-4; the D gene is possibly TRBD1 (6 bases). Looked up from germline, CDR1 is DFQATT and CDR2 is SNEGSKA (reference sequence). Trimming pared 6 bases from V and 2 bases from J, leaving 11 bases between. There are 13 residues in the CDR3. This CDR3 is CSAPGATKNIQYF. The CDR3 bases are TGCAGTGCCCCAGGGGCCACCAAAAACATTCAGTACTTC.

This clonotype showed up just a few times. The rearrangement joins TRBV28 to TRBJ2-2; 7 bases agree with TRBD2. The trim removed 5 bases at V and 5 bases at J, leaving 8 bases unmatched. Germline CDR1 reads MDHEN; CDR2 reads SYDVKM. This CDR3 has 15 residues. The CDR3 DNA sequence: TGTGCCAGCAGTGGGGCTAGCGGCGGAACCGGGGAGCTGTTTTTT. The encoded protein is CASSGASGGTGELFF. The entire variable domain, with the rest obtained from reference TRBV28 and TRBJ2-2, is as follows: DVKVTQSSRYLVKRTGEKVFLECVQDMDHENMFWYRQDPGLGLRLIYFSYDVKMKEKGDIPEGYSVSREKKERFSLILESASTNQTSMYLCASSGASGGTGELFFGEGSRLTVL.

J is TRBJ2-7 and V is TRBV20-1, with 14 bases fitting TRBD2. The germline V gene encodes CDR1 DFQATT and CDR2 SNEGSKA (reference sequence). This CDR3 contains 14 residues. V gave up 5 bases and J gave up 3 bases; unmatched junction bases: 3. CDR3 bases: TGCAGTGCTGCTGGGACTAGCGGGAGCTACGAGCAGTACGTC. Translated, it gives CSAAGTSGSYEQYV.

This clonotype was observed a few times. The genes are TRBV12-3 or TRBV12-4 and TRBJ2-3, with 7 bases fitting TRBD2. The CDR3 runs 14 residues. Trimming cost V 6 bases and J 0 bases; bases outside gene matches: 3. CDR3 in amino acids: CASRERGSTDTQYF. CDR3 in DNA: TGTGCCAGCAGGGAGCGGGGAAGCACAGATACGCAGTATTTT.